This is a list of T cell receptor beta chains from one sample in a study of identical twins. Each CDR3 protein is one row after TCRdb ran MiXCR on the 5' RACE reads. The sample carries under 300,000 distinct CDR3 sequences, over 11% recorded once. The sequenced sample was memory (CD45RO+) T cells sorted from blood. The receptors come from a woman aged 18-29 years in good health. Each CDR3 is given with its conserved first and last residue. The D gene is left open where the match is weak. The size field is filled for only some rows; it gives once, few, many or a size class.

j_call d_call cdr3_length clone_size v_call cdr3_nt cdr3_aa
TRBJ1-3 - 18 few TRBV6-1 TGTGCCAGCAGTCCAACGGACGGGACTGGGAGTGGGAGAAACACCATATATTTT CASSPTDGTGSGRNTIYF
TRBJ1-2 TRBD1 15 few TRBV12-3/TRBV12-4 TGTGCCAGCAGACCAACTACCAGGGGGCGAAATGGCTACACCTTC CASRPTTRGRNGYTF
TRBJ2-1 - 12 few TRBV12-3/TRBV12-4 TGTGCCAGCAGTTTCTTGGGGGCTGAGCAGTTCTTC CASSFLGAEQFF
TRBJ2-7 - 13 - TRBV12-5 TGTGCTAGTGGTTTGAACAGCCTCTACGAGCAGTACTTC CASGLNSLYEQYF
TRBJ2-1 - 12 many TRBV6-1 TGTGCCAGCAGTGAATGGTACGGGAGCCTGTTCTTC CASSEWYGSLFF
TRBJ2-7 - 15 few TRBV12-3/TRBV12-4 TGTGCCAGCAGGGACGACAGGGAGGGTTCCTACGAGCAGTACTTC CASRDDREGSYEQYF
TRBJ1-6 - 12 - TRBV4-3 TGCGCCAGCAGCCGCGGCGGATCACCCCTCCACTTT CASSRGGSPLHF
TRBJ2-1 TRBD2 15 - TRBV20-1 TGCAGTGCTAGCCCCGCTAGCGGGGGGGCGGATGAGCAGTTCTTC CSASPASGGADEQFF
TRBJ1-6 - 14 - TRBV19 TGTGCCAGTAGTGCGGAAGCAGGAAATTCACCCCTCCACTTT CASSAEAGNSPLHF
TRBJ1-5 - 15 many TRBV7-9 TGTGCCAGCAGCTTAGATTGGGCTAGCAATCAGCCCCAGCATTTT CASSLDWASNQPQHF
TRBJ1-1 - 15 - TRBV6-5 TGTGCCAGCAGTTACCAACTTCCAATGAACACTGAAGCTTTCTTT CASSYQLPMNTEAFF
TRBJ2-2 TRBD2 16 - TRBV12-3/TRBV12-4 TGTGCCAGCAGTTTTCGGCGGGGGGGAAGGGCCGGGGAGCTGTTTTTT CASSFRRGGRAGELFF
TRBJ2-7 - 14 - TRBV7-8 TGTGCCAGCAGCTTAGCGGTAGCCTCGAGGGAGCAGTACTTC CASSLAVASREQYF
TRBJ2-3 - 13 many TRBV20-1 TGCAGTGCTTGGACTCCTCCCACAGATACGCAGTATTTT CSAWTPPTDTQYF
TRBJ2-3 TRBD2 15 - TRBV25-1 TGTGCCAGCAGTCTGACTAGCGGGAACACAGATACGCAGTATTTT CASSLTSGNTDTQYF
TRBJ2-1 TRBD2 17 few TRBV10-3 TGTGCCATCAGTGATCTAGCGGGGGGACTCTCCTACAATGAGCAGTTCTTC CAISDLAGGLSYNEQFF
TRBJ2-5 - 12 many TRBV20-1 TGCAGTGCTAGACCATTCCAAGAGACCCAGTACTTC CSARPFQETQYF
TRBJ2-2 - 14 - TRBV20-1 TGCAGTGCGGGAAAGCGAGGGGCCACCGGGGAGCTGTTTTTT CSAGKRGATGELFF
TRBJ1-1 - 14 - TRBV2 TGTGCCAGCAGTGTCGAGGGGGAGGACACTGAAGCTTTCTTT CASSVEGEDTEAFF
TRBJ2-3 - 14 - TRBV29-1 TGCAGCGTTGAAGGTCTTGATGCACCAGATACGCAGTATTTT CSVEGLDAPDTQYF
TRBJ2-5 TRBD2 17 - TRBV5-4 TGTGCCAGCAGCTTGGATGTGTCGGGAGGAGCGGAGGAGACCCAGTACTTC CASSLDVSGGAEETQYF
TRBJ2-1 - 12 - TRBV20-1 TGCAGTGCCCCTACTTTGGCCAATGAGCAGTTCTTC CSAPTLANEQFF
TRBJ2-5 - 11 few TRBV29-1 TGCAGCGTTGACAATGGGGCGGCCCAGTACTTC CSVDNGAAQYF
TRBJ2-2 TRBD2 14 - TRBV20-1 TGCAGTGCTAGGGGGGGGGGAGACACCGGGGAGCTGTTTTTT CSARGGGDTGELFF
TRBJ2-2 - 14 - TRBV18 TGTGCCAGCTCACCACCTTCGGTCGCCGGGGAGCTGTTTTTT CASSPPSVAGELFF
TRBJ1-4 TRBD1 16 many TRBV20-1 TGCAGTGCGAGGGACAGGGCAAAAATGAAGGCGGAAAAACTGTTTTTT CSARDRAKMKAEKLFF
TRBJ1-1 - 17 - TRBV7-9 TGTGCCAGCAGCTCCACCCCAAGGACCCATGACGTCGACGTAGCTTTCTTT CASSSTPRTHDVDVAFF
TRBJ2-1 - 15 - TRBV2 TGTGCCAGCAGTGAGCTAGGGTCGGTTTTGGGTGAGCAGTTCTTC CASSELGSVLGEQFF
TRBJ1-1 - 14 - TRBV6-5 TGTGCCAGCAGTTACGGCCGCGGGGGGGCTGAAGCTTTCTTT CASSYGRGGAEAFF
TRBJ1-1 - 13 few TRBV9 TGTGCCAGCAGCGTGAATATAGACACTGAAGCTTTCTTT CASSVNIDTEAFF
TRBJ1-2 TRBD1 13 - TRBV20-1 TGCAGTGCTACAGGGGGTTCGAACTATGGCTACACCTTC CSATGGSNYGYTF
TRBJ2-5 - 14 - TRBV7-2 TGTGCCAGCAGCTTAGGGAGGTGGCAAGGGGCCCAGTACTTC CASSLGRWQGAQYF
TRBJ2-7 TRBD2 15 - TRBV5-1 TGCGCCAGCAGCTTGGAGCTAGCGGCGACCTACGAGCAGTACTTC CASSLELAATYEQYF
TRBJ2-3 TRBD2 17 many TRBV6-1 TGTGCCAGCAGTGAATTGGCTAGCGGGGGGGCTACAGATACGCAGTATTTT CASSELASGGATDTQYF